The clone carrying this T cell receptor (beta chain) was seen ten or more times. The antigen is undetermined. Trimming shortened V by 5 bases and J by 4 bases, and 8 bases separated the two germline ends. This CDR3 spans 13 amino acids. This record comes from a study of post-analysis software for immune sequencing data. Turning to the study itself: Recorded disease courses covered relapsing-remitting, secondary progressive and progressive-relapsing multiple sclerosis. Some patients had no subtype annotation. General study findings and limits: Patients used about 5 TRBV segments, including TRBV5-6, TRBV5-1 and TRBV20-1, more often than controls. Multiple sclerosis patients showed significantly lower normalized Chao1 diversity than controls did. Strong same-batch co-clustering of samples appeared with F measure clustering.

Built from TCR beta cDNA, the libraries had unique molecular identifiers in them. When roughly 1 to 10 million T cells were used, they gave a few hundred thousand cDNA molecules. TCRdb processed the PCR reads anew with MiXCR; each CDR3 protein has one entry. The sample includes about 260,000 distinct CDR3 sequences, 35% to 40% of them seen just once. The rearrangement joins TRBV12-3 or TRBV12-4 to TRBJ1-4; D ambiguous. The TCR comes from a girl aged 5-17 years with multiple sclerosis. The sequencing input was blood. The CDR3 is CASSLNHNEKLFF. CDR3 coding DNA: TGTGCCAGCAGTCTCAACCATAATGAAAAACTGTTTTTT.